Presented here are 13 T cell receptor beta chains from one specimen sequenced in a study of blood T cell repertoires in COVID-19. Only in-frame clones appear in the TCRdb table, and some are missing; sequencing was by immunoSEQ multiplex PCR. This sample yields about 230,000 clones, of which about 84% are seen a single time; 7.9% belongs to the top ten. Sample: peripheral blood. Receptor source: a woman of 80 years or more with acute or convalescent COVID-19.

In its sample, this clone was seen once. This sequence joins TRBV18 and TRBJ2-3; perhaps TRBD1 as D (5 bases). Trimming removed 4 bases from V and 1 base from J, with 15 bases in between. Germline CDR1 KGHSH, CDR2 LQKENI. The CDR3 loop spans 16 amino acids. The CDR3 DNA follows: TGTGCCAGCTCACTCACGACAGTCGTAGGCACAGATACGCAGTATTTT. This encodes CASSLTTVVGTDTQYF.

The chain has TRBV5-1 and TRBJ1-4, with 11 nucleotides matching TRBD1. V trimming: 4 bases; J trimming: 6 bases; junction bases outside the gene matches: 11. The CDR3 runs 17 residues. CDR1 is SGHRS, CDR2 YFSETQ, per germline. The DNA of the CDR3 is TGCGCCAGCAGCCCGAGGACAGGGGGCGCCGGATATGAAAAACTGTTTTTT. This gives the protein CASSPRTGGAGYEKLFF.

CDR3 in DNA: TGCGCCAGCAGGGACAGTGGAGTGGGAGGAAACACCATATATTTT. The encoded protein is CASRDSGVGGNTIYF. This sequence joins TRBV10-2 and TRBJ1-3; perhaps TRBD1 as D (6 bases). The CDR3 runs to 15 residues. Looked up from germline, CDR1 is WSHSY and CDR2 is SAAADI. Trimming left V 6 bases short and J 4 bases short, with 16 bases between.

The V call is TRBV19, the J call TRBJ2-7; weak D call: TRBD1 (6 bases). V shed 4 bases and J shed 2 bases, with 12 bases lying between them. The CDR3 is made up of 14 amino acids. Looked up from germline, CDR1 is LNHDA and CDR2 is SQIVND (reference sequence). The chain's CDR3 is CASSRQGSTYEQYF. CDR3 DNA sequence: TGTGCCAGTAGTAGGCAGGGGTCCACCTACGAGCAGTACTTC.

This clone showed up just a few times. The chain uses TRBV9 and TRBJ2-7, with 10 bases identical to TRBD2. The CDR3 runs 16 residues. V trimming: 5 bases; J trimming: 5 bases; junction bases outside the gene matches: 13. Germline lookup yields CDR1 SGDLS and CDR2 YYNGEE. CDR3 amino acids: CASSRLDWTSGNEQYF. CDR3 in DNA: TGTGCCAGCAGTCGGCTGGATTGGACTAGCGGTAACGAGCAGTACTTC. The variable domain in full, completed from reference TRBV9 and TRBJ2-7, reads DSGVTQTPKHLITATGQRVTLRCSPRSGDLSVYWYQQSLDQGLQFLIQYYNGEERAKGNILERFSAQQFPDLHSELNLSSLELGDSALYFCASSRLDWTSGNEQYFGPGTRLTVT.

This chain links TRBV9 with TRBJ2-1; the match to TRBD2 covers 10 bases. The V segment lost 0 bases and the J segment 1 base; nucleotides outside the gene matches: 7. The length of the CDR3 is 18 residues. Germline V gene data show CDR1 as SGDLS and CDR2 as YYNGEE. CDR3 sequence reads: CASSVVGSGGPSYNEQFF. In DNA form, the CDR3 reads TGTGCCAGCAGCGTAGTAGGTAGCGGGGGGCCGTCCTACAATGAGCAGTTCTTC.

The chain employs TRBV5-4 and TRBJ2-2; the D is unclear. The CDR3 contains 16 residues. From germline, CDR1 is SGHNT and CDR2 YYREEE (reference sequence). Trimming stripped 3 bases from V and 5 bases from J, with 17 bases between. CDR3 coding DNA: TGTGCCAGCAGCTCGACCGTCAGGATTAATACCGGGGAGCTGTTTTTT. Amino acids: CASSSTVRINTGELFF.

This sequence joins TRBV6-5 and TRBJ2-1; D is uncertain. Germline CDR1 and CDR2: MNHEY and SVGAGI. Trimming stripped 4 bases from V and 0 bases from J, with 7 bases between. The CDR3 covers 14 residues. In nucleotides, the CDR3 is TGTGCCAGCAGTTTTCCGGGCTCCTACAATGAGCAGTTCTTC. It specifies CASSFPGSYNEQFF.

CDR3: CASSLYSNQPQHF. The DNA for the CDR3 is TGCGCCAGCAGCTTGTATAGCAATCAGCCCCAGCATTTT. The rearrangement joins TRBV5-1 to TRBJ1-5, with D unclear. The CDR3 spans 13 residues. Germline V gene sequence: CDR1 SGHRS, CDR2 YFSETQ. Trimming took 1 base from V and 0 from J, leaving 2 bases between them.

The chain carries TRBV7-8 and TRBJ2-1, with a possible D match to TRBD2 (5 bases). The germline V and J ends were trimmed by 3 bases and 7 bases, with 10 bases remaining between them. Germline loops: CDR1 SGHVS, CDR2 FQNEAQ. The CDR3 is 13 amino acids. In nucleotides, the CDR3 is TGTGCCAGCAGCTTGGGCGGCGGGAATGAGCAGTTCTTC. This codes for CASSLGGGNEQFF.

This chain links TRBV2 with TRBJ2-7; 8 bases match TRBD1. Germline V CDR1 and CDR2: SNHLY, FYNNEI. The CDR3 spans 15 residues. The J segment lost 0 bases and the V segment lost 4 bases, leaving 5 bases of the junction unmatched. This CDR3 is CASSVQGASSYEQYF. The CDR3 DNA is TGTGCCAGCAGTGTTCAGGGGGCGAGCTCCTACGAGCAGTACTTC.

The chain employs TRBV19 and TRBJ2-2; maybe TRBD1 (6 bases). There are 14 residues in the CDR3. CDR1 LNHDA and CDR2 SQIVND come from the germline V gene (reference sequence). Trimming took 1 base from V and 7 from J, leaving 10 bases between them. The CDR3 sequence is CASSIVGQRGELFF. In DNA, the CDR3 is TGTGCCAGTAGTATAGTCGGACAGCGCGGGGAGCTGTTTTTT.

V and J are TRBV9 and TRBJ2-3; 7 bases are shared with TRBD1. This CDR3 has 17 residues. The germline V gene has CDR1 SGDLS and CDR2 YYNGEE. V lost 3 bases to trimming and J lost 2 bases; unmatched junction nucleotides: 12. The CDR3 DNA reads TGTGCCAGCAGCGCAAAACCGGGACAGAGGCTCACAGATACGCAGTATTTT. This sequence encodes CASSAKPGQRLTDTQYF. Complete variable domain (other parts from reference TRBV9 and TRBJ2-3): DSGVTQTPKHLITATGQRVTLRCSPRSGDLSVYWYQQSLDQGLQFLIQYYNGEERAKGNILERFSAQQFPDLHSELNLSSLELGDSALYFCASSAKPGQRLTDTQYFGPGTRLTVL.